This T cell receptor beta chain was retrieved from a study of blood T cells in healthy people across ages. Primed by a sample-barcoded 5' primer and a J-beta primer mix, a second PCR proceeded for 7 to 11 cycles. Every cDNA molecule carried a tag from a template-switch adaptor bearing 12 random nucleotides. TCRdb redid the calling of the 5' RACE reads with MiXCR, one entry per CDR3 protein. The sample has 1.5 million to 2 million distinct CDR3 sequences, less than 50% seen once. This clonotype was seen a few times. This CDR3 is 14 amino acids long. Per the germline V gene, CDR1 is MNHEY and CDR2 is SVGAGI.

The origin of this receptor is a woman aged 40 to 49 in good health. Input material: blood. V and J are TRBV6-5 and TRBJ2-7; D is undetermined. The J call may be wrong; the DNA end is better matched by TRBJ2-5. CDR3 sequence: CASSYSSWMETQYF. In DNA form, the CDR3 reads TGTGCCAGCAGTTACTCGTCCTGGATGGAGACCCAGTACTTC.